Listed below are T cell receptor beta chains from one sample, sequenced in a study of CD8+ T cells in alopecia areata. TCRdb's copy holds only in-frame clones and misses some; the assay was immunoSEQ multiplex PCR. The sample contains about 250,000 clones, approximately 60% of which appear only once. This material consisted of CD4+ T cells sorted from blood, taken at approximately week 51, from a patient treated with tofacitinib. The receptors were gathered from a human donor with alopecia areata. CDR3s include the opening cysteine and the closing phenylalanine or tryptophan. Fields, in order: V gene, J gene, D gene, clone size, CDR3 protein, CDR3 DNA. A D gene is named only where the DNA matches it firmly. Rows give clone size only sometimes, using once, few, many, or a class for an expanded clone.

TRBV30	TRBJ1-1	.	.	CAWSVDQNTEAFF	TGTGCCTGGAGTGTAGATCAGAACACTGAAGCTTTCTTT
TRBV30	TRBJ1-5	.	few	CACNRAVGQPQHF	TGTGCCTGCAACCGGGCTGTGGGCCAGCCCCAGCATTTT
TRBV9	TRBJ2-3	.	many	CASSVATSTDTQYF	TGTGCCAGCAGCGTAGCCACTAGCACAGATACGCAGTATTTT
TRBV10-3	TRBJ1-2	.	many	CAITELRGPANYGYTF	TGTGCCATCACAGAGCTTAGAGGACCGGCTAACTATGGCTACACCTTC
TRBV18	TRBJ2-1	TRBD2	.	CASSPRTSEEQFF	TGTGCCAGCTCACCACGGACTAGCGAGGAGCAGTTCTTC
TRBV29-1	TRBJ2-7	.	.	CSVGGSYEQYF	TGCAGCGTTGGCGGTTCCTACGAGCAGTACTTC
TRBV18	TRBJ1-2	.	.	CASSRGSDYGYTF	TGTGCCAGCTCACGAGGGTCGGACTATGGCTACACCTTC
TRBV14	TRBJ1-2	.	.	CASSRLQGAGGYTF	TGTGCCAGCAGCCGCCTACAGGGAGCCGGTGGCTACACCTTC
TRBV10-3	TRBJ2-5	.	.	CATRMTAAQETQYF	TGTGCCACGAGGATGACAGCCGCTCAAGAGACCCAGTACTTC
TRBV21-1	TRBJ1-5	.	.	CASSKINSNQPQHF	TGTGCCAGCAGCAAAATAAATAGCAATCAGCCCCAGCATTTT
TRBV30	TRBJ1-6	.	.	CAWKISSPLHF	TGTGCCTGGAAAATTTCTTCACCCCTCCACTTT
TRBV10-3	TRBJ2-7	.	.	CAISEFPRGGVISHEQYF	TGTGCCATCAGTGAGTTCCCCCGGGGCGGGGTTATTTCCCACGAGCAGTACTTC
TRBV4-1	TRBJ2-5	.	once	CASSQDRQGEETQYF	TGCGCCAGCAGCCAAGATAGGCAGGGCGAAGAGACCCAGTACTTC
TRBV7-3	TRBJ2-5	.	.	CASSLGSQETQYF	TGTGCCAGCAGCTTAGGCTCTCAAGAGACCCAGTACTTC
TRBV9	TRBJ1-6	.	.	CASSTDFSTVPLHF	TGTGCCAGCAGCACCGACTTCTCCACGGTGCCCCTCCACTTT
TRBV9	TRBJ2-1	TRBD1	.	CASSADRAEQFF	TGTGCCAGCAGCGCAGACAGGGCTGAGCAGTTCTTC
TRBV11-2	TRBJ2-5	.	few	CASSLESQLNQETQYF	TGTGCCAGCAGCTTAGAGTCACAGCTCAACCAAGAGACCCAGTACTTC
TRBV5-1	TRBJ2-2	.	.	CASRFEPNTGELFF	TGCGCCAGCCGCTTCGAGCCGAACACCGGGGAGCTGTTTTTT